This T cell receptor beta chain was documented in a study of T cells after yellow fever vaccination. Findings of the study overall: The secondary response peaked faster, at day 5 versus 15, but was weaker. Abundant clonotypes (contaminants from the bulk population) could be present in FACS-sorted repertoires. Subsequent booster samples again held most clones from primary vaccination (approximately 95% CD4, roughly 88% CD8).

A universal primer site and UMIs were added as TCR cDNA was made by 5'RACE template switching. From the 5' RACE reads, TCRdb called clonotypes with MiXCR, one entry per CDR3 protein. The sample lists 100,000 to 150,000 distinct CDR3 sequences; 6.5% to 8% were seen once. A word on this clonotype: Its target is unknown.

Trimming removed 0 bases from V and 3 bases from J, with 15 bases in between. Germline-derived CDR1 and CDR2 are SGHRS and YFSETQ. The CDR3 is 16 amino acids. This clonotype was obtained from a man between 18 and 29 years old who received the YFV17D yellow fever vaccine. Here the sequenced sample was CD4+ T cells sorted from PBMCs, taken around 10 days after the first yellow fever vaccination. J is TRBJ1-1 and V is TRBV5-1; a weak D match, TRBD1 (6 bases). CDR3 sequence: CASSLATDRAYTEAFF. The CDR3 nucleotides are TGCGCCAGCAGCTTGGCGACGGACAGAGCCTACACTGAAGCTTTCTTT.